This T cell receptor (beta chain) was identified during a study of blood T cell repertoires in COVID-19. A COVID-19 case had been met by exposed participants during the 2 weeks before study entry. This CDR3 spans 16 amino acids. Germline CDR1 and CDR2: MDHEN and SYDVKM. Trimming cost V 5 bases and J 2 bases, with 19 bases left between them. As processed by the authors: Amplification of reference gene primers provided the estimated nucleated cell counts. The protocol was immunoSEQ multiplex PCR, while the TCRdb copy is restricted to in-frame clones and leaves out a portion. Clone size and the V and J calls come from that table; the DNA yielded D and trimming. The sample shows 150,000 to 200,000 clones, roughly 84% of them seen only once.

The sequencing input was PBMCs or T cells enriched from blood (not recorded which). The origin of this receptor is a man aged 70-80 years who had been exposed to COVID-19. This chain connects TRBV28 to TRBJ2-7; perhaps TRBD1 as D (5 bases). The CDR3 sequence: CASSSMTALPPYEQYF. The CDR3 bases are TGTGCCAGCAGTAGCATGACAGCGCTGCCCCCCTACGAGCAGTACTTC.